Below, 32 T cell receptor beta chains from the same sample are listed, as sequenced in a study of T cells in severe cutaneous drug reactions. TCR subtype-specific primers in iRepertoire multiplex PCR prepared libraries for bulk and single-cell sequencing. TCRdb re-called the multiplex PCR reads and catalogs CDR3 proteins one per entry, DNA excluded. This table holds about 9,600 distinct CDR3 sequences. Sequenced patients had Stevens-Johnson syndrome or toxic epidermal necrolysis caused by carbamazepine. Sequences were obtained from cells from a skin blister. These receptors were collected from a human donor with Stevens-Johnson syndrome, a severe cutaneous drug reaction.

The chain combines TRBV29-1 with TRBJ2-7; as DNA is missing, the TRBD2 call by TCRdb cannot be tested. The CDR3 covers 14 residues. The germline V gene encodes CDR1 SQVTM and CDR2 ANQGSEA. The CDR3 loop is CSVPTGRVPYEQYF.

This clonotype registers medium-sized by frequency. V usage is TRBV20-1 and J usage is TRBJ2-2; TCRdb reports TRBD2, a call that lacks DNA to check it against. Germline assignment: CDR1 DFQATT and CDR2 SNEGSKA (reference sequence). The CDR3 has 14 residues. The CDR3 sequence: CSAISSGTAGELFF.

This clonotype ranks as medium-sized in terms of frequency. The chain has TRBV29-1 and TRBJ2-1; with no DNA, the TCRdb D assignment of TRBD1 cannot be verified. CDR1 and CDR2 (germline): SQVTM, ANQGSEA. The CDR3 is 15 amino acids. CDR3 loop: CSVEGTRDKDNEQFF.

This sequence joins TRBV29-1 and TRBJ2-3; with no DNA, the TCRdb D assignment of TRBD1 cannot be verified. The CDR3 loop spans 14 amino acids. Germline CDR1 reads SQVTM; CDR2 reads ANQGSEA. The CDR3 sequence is CSVERGRSQDTQYF.

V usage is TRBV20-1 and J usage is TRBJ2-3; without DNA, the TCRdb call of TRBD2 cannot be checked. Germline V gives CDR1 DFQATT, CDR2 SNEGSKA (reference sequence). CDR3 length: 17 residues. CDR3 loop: CSASWPSGSRLTDTQYF.

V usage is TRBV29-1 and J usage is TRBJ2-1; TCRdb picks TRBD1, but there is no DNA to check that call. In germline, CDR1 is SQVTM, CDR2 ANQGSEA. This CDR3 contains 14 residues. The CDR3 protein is CSVRTGNLKNEQFF.

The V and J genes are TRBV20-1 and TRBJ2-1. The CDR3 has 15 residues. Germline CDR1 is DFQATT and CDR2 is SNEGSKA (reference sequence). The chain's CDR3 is CSARDLDFDLDEQFF.

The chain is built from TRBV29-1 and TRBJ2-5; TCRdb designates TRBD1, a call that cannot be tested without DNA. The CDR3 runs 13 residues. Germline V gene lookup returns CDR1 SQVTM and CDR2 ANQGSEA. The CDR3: CTGTGIGQETQYF.

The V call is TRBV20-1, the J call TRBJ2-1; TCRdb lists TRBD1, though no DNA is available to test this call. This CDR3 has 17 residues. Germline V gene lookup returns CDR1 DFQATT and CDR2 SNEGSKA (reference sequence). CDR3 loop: CSAVDRISIGTYNEQFF.

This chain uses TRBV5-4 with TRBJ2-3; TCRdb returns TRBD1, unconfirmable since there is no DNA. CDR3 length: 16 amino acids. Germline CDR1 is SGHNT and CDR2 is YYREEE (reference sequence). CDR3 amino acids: CASSSGQGPPTDTQYF.

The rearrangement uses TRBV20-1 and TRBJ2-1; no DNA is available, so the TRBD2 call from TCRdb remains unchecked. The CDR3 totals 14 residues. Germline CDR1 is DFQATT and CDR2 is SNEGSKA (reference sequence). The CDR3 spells CSADGLAGYNEQFF.

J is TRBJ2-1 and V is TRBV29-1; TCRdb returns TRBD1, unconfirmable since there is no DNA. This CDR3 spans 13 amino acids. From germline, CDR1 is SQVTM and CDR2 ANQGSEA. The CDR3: CSVEDRGDNEQFF.

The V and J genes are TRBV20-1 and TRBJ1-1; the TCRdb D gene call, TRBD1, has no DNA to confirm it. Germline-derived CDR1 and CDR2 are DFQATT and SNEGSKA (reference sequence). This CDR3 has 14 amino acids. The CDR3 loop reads CSAKSQGGGTEAFF.

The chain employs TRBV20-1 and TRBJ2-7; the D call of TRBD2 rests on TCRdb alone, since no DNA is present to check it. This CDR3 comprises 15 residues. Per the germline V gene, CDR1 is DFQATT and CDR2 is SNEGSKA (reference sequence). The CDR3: CSATDSAGGNYEQYF.

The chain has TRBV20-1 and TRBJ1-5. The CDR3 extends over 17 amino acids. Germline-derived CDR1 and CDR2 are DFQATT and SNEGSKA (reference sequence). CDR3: CSARDNARQGWNQPQHF.

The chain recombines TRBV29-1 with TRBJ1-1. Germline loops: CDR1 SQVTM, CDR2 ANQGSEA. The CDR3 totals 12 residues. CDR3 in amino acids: CSVDSRSTEAFF.

The CDR3: CSVMRGRNEQFF. The gene calls are TRBV20-1 and TRBJ2-1; the D gene TCRdb calls, TRBD2, cannot be checked with no DNA. CDR1 is DFQATT, CDR2 SNEGSKA, per germline (reference sequence). This CDR3 comprises 12 residues.

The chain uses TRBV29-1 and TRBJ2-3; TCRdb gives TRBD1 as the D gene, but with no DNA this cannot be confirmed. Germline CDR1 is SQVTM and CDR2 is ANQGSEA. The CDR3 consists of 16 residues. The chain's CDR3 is CSVHLLRQGAKDTQYF.

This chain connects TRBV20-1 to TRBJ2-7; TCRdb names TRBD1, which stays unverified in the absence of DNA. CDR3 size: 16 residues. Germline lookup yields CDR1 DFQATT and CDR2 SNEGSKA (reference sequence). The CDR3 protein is CSAKPGQGAVYGEQYF.

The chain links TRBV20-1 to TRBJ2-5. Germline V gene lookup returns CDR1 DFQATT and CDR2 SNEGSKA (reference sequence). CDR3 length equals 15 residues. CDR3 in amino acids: CSARDLLAHQETQYF.

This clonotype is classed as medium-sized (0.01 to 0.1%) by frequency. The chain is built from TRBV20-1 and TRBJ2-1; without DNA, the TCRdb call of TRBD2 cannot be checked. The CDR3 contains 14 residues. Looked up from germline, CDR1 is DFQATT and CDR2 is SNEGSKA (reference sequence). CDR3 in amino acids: CSAPVPGGRNEQFF.

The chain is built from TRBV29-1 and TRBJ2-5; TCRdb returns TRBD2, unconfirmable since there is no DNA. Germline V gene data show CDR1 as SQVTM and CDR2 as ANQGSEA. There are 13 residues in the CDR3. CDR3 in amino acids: CSAPTSRGGTQYF.

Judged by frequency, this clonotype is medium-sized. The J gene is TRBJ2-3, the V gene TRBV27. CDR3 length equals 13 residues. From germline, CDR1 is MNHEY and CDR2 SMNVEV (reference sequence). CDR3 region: CASSEKIGHTQYF.

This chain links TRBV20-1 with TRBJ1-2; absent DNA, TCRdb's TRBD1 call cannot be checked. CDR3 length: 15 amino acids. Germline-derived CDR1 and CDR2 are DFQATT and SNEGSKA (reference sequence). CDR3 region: CSARGFNGQLHGYTF.

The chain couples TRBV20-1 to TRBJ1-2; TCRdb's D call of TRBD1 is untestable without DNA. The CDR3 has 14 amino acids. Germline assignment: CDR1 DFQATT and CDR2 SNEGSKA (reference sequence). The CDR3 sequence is CSARDRQGAGGYTF.

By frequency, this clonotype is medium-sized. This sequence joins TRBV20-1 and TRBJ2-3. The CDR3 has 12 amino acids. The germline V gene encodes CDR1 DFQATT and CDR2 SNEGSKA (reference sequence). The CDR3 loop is CSAGTSADTQYF.

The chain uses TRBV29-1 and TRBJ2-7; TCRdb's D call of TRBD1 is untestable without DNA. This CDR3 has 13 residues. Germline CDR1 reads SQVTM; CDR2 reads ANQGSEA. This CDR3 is CSVVGQRGWEQYF.

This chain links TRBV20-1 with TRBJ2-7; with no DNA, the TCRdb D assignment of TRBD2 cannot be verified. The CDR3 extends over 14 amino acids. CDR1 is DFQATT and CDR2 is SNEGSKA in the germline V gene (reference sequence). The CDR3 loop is CSARSERVLYEQYF.

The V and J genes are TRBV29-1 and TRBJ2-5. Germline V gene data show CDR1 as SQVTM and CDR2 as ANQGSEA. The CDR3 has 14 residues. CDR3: CSSTSQIRQETQYF.

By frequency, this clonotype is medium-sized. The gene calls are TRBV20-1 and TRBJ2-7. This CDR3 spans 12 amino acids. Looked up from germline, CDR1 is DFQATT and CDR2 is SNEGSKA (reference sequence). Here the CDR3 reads CSATDRSYEQYF.

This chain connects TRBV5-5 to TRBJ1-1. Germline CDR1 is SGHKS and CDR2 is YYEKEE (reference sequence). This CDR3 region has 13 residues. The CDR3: CASSLLGVAEAFF. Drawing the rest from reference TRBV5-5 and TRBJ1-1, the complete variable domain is DAGVTQSPTHLIKTRGQQVTLRCSPISGHKSVSWYQQVLGQGPQFIFQYYEKEERGRGNFPDRFSARQFPNYSSELNVNALLLGDSALYLCASSLLGVAEAFFGQGTRLTVV.

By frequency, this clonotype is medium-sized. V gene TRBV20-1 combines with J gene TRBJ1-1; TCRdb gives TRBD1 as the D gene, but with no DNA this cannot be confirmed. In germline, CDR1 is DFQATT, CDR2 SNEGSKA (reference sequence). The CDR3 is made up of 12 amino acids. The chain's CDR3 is CSARRGLTEAFF.